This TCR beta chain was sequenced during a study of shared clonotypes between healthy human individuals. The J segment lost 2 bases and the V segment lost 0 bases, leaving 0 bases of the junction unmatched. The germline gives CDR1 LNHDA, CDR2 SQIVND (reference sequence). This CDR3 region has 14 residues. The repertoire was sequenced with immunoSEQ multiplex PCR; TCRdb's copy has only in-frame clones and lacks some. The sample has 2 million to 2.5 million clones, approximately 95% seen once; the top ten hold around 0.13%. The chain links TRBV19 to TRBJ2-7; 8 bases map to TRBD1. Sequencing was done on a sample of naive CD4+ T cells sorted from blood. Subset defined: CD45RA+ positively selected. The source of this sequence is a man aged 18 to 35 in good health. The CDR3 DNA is TGTGCCAGTAGTATAGAACAGGGGGCCTACGAGCAGTACTTC. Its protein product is CASSIEQGAYEQYF. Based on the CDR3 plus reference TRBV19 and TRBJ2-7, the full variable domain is DGGITQSPKYLFRKEGQNVTLSCEQNLNHDAMYWYRQDPGQGLRLIYYSQIVNDFQKGDIAEGYSVSREKKESFPLTVTSAQKNPTAFYLCASSIEQGAYEQYFGPGTRLTVT.